This T cell receptor beta chain appears in the sequencing data of a study of shared clonotypes between healthy human individuals. Only in-frame clones appear in the TCRdb table, and some are missing; sequencing was by immunoSEQ multiplex PCR. The repertoire includes a few million clones, 85% to 95% of them detected once, and roughly 0.36% sits in the top ten. Study-wide points: Shared across several donors were around 5% of the naive CD4 clonotypes. Compared with memory subsets, naive subsets generally had larger estimated richness.

All donors were healthy HIV-negative adults lacking recent acute infections or vaccinations. Researchers partitioned CD4+ cells into CD45RA+ naive and CD45RA-negative memory subsets. CDR3 size: 15 residues. From germline, CDR1 is MNHEY and CDR2 SMNVEV (reference sequence). Trimming took 8 bases from V and 2 from J, leaving 19 bases between them. Worth noting for this clone: Its antigen is not known.

Sequencing used naive CD4+ T cells from PBMCs. Subset noted: CD45RA+ positively selected. This receptor was obtained from a man aged 18 to 30 in good health. Some clones in this sample may be carry-over from other donors' samples. V gene TRBV27 combines with J gene TRBJ2-7, with D maybe TRBD2 (6 bases). CDR3 sequence (DNA): TGTGCCAGCCGCTGGAGGGTAGCTCCTACCTACGAGCAGTACTTC. It codes for CASRWRVAPTYEQYF.